This T cell receptor (beta chain) stems from a study of spatial heterogeneity in lung cancer. The wider study: When available, follow-up PBMC samples taken a median of roughly two years after resection were sequenced. Alpha-chain sequences were consistently detected in smaller numbers than beta-chain sequences.

TCRdb independently ran MiXCR on the 5' RACE reads; one entry per CDR3 protein. This table holds about 10,000 distinct CDR3 sequences, 21% found once. The V and J ends lost 4 bases and 5 bases respectively, with 17 bases between them. The CDR3 loop spans 15 amino acids. The germline V gene has CDR1 SEHNR and CDR2 FQNEAQ (reference sequence). Time point here: blood at routine non-recurrence follow-up after resection. Whole RNA was taken from tumor, nontumor lung or frozen PBMC; it was then sequenced unsorted. This clonotype appeared many times. The chain joins TRBV7-9 to TRBJ2-5; the D gene could be TRBD1 or TRBD2 (6 bases each). Here the sequenced sample was PBMCs, taken at follow-up. This clonotype was obtained from a male donor with early-stage non-small cell lung cancer. The CDR3 DNA sequence: TGTGCCAGCAGCTATCCGCCGGGGGCCGGGGAGACCCAGTACTTC. Translated, it gives CASSYPPGAGETQYF.